This T cell receptor (beta chain) appears in the sequencing data of a study of early T cells in non-severe SARS-CoV-2 infection. This clonotype was picked up a small number of times. TCRdb reanalysed the 5' RACE reads using MiXCR and keeps one entry per CDR3 protein. The data show tens of thousands of distinct CDR3 sequences, under 14% seen once. The germline V gene encodes CDR1 MNHEY and CDR2 SVGAGI. The CDR3 has 14 residues. Trimming cost V 6 bases and J 3 bases, with 12 bases left between them. Sequencing input: whole blood. This receptor was identified in an adult who was a healthcare worker with PCR-confirmed SARS-CoV-2 infection or an uninfected control (not recorded which). V gene TRBV6-5 combines with J gene TRBJ1-3; tentative D call: TRBD1 (5 bases). CDR3 residues: CASSSSGVGNTIYF. CDR3 DNA: TGTGCCAGCAGCTCCTCGGGGGTTGGAAACACCATATATTTT.